These 2 T cell receptor beta chains were sequenced from one sample in a study of tumor-infiltrating lymphocytes in primary liver carcinoma. Germline DNA was extracted too, while blood RNA derived from unsorted whole blood. With a constant-region primer, TCR beta cDNA was made from approximately 500 ng of total RNA. Employing slightly modified ARM-PCR, three nested multiplex PCR rounds were run, and these gave rise to the TCR beta libraries. PCR rounds one and two used TRBV1-TRBV30 forward primers with a C-beta reverse primer for around 9 cycles each. TCRdb re-called the multiplex PCR reads with MiXCR, one entry per CDR3 protein. The table shows roughly 330,000 distinct CDR3 sequences, with less than 70% occurring only once. Material: peripheral blood. These receptors originate from a man in his forties or fifties with primary liver carcinoma and hepatitis B virus infection.

This clonotype was detected a few times. Germline is not matched at one junction end, which may reflect a read error. The chain has TRBV12-3 or TRBV12-4 and TRBJ2-7; TRBD2 matches at 12 bases. CDR3 size: 14 residues. The CDR3 loop reads CVSSLTSGRDEQYF. Written as DNA, the CDR3 is TGTGTCAGCAGTTTGACTAGCGGGAGAGACGAGCAGTACTTC.

This clonotype was picked up one time. V usage is TRBV10-2 and J usage is TRBJ2-3, with TRBD2 as a possible D gene (5 bases). V gave up 6 bases and J gave up 0 bases, with 13 bases separating them. This CDR3 is 15 amino acids long. Germline V gives CDR1 WSHSY, CDR2 SAAADI. As DNA, the CDR3 is TGCGCCAGCAGAAGAACCTGGACTAGCACAGATACGCAGTATTTT. It translates to CASRRTWTSTDTQYF.